Shown below are 10 T cell receptor beta chains from a single sample sequenced in a study of CD8 T cells in ankylosing spondylitis. Each CDR3 protein gets one entry after TCRdb re-called the 5' RACE reads with MiXCR. This sample has fewer than 250,000 distinct CDR3 sequences, with more than 9% found just once. Input material: blood, either unsorted or a sorted T cell fraction (not recorded which). The receptors come from a male donor with ankylosing spondylitis or in good health (not recorded which).

This clonotype was seen a handful of times. The chain's CDR3 is CASSQAGITGELFF. The CDR3 DNA reads TGTGCCAGCAGCCAAGCCGGGATAACCGGGGAGCTGTTTTTT. V and J are TRBV3-1 and TRBJ2-2; the D gene is possibly TRBD2 (5 bases). Germline CDR1 reads LGHDT; CDR2 reads YNNKEL (reference sequence). The CDR3 runs to 14 residues. V lost 1 base and J 5 bases, leaving 8 bases between the germline ends.

This clonotype was observed a few times. This chain uses TRBV5-4 with TRBJ2-1; tentatively, D is TRBD2 (5 bases). Germline lookup yields CDR1 SGHNT and CDR2 YYREEE (reference sequence). Between the trimmed V and J ends, which lost 9 bases and 7 bases, there was a span of 23 bases. The CDR3 spans 15 residues. The CDR3 protein is CATDGMVGGTNEQFF. The CDR3 nucleotides read TGTGCCACCGACGGAATGGTTGGAGGTACAAATGAGCAGTTCTTC.

The rearrangement links TRBV6-4 to TRBJ2-1, with 7 bases matching TRBD2. With 0 bases clipped from V and 0 bases from J, the junction kept 2 bases outside the gene matches. Germline V gives CDR1 MRHNA, CDR2 SNTAGT. The CDR3 has 16 amino acids. The CDR3 sequence: CASSDSWGGSYNEQFF. The CDR3 DNA reads as TGTGCCAGCAGTGACTCATGGGGGGGCTCCTACAATGAGCAGTTCTTC.

The rearrangement links TRBV7-8 to TRBJ1-4; weak D call: TRBD1 (5 bases). The CDR3 has 14 residues. The germline V gene has CDR1 SGHVS and CDR2 FQNEAQ. With 5 bases removed from V and 8 bases from J, the gap between germline ends came to 15 bases. DNA of the CDR3: TGTGCCAGCAGCATACTACAGGAGGGAGAAAAACTGTTTTTT. Amino acid sequence: CASSILQEGEKLFF.

This clonotype was seen many times. The rearrangement links TRBV5-1 to TRBJ2-1; maybe TRBD1 (6 bases). CDR3 length equals 15 residues. Looked up from germline, CDR1 is SGHRS and CDR2 is YFSETQ. V lost 4 bases, J lost 7 bases, and 18 bases lay in between. The CDR3 DNA sequence: TGCGCCAGCAGCCATGACAGGCAGCTAGAAAATGAGCAGTTCTTC. Amino acid sequence: CASSHDRQLENEQFF.

The table lists this clonotype with many counts. The chain joins TRBV3-1 to TRBJ1-5, with 8 bases identical to TRBD1. Germline V gene lookup returns CDR1 LGHDT and CDR2 YNNKEL (reference sequence). The ends lost 6 bases at V and 8 bases at J; junction bases unmatched: 6. The CDR3 contains 13 residues. The CDR3: CASSPGGLKPQHF. The CDR3 DNA sequence: TGTGCCAGCAGTCCAGGGGGCTTAAAGCCCCAGCATTTT.

A few counts support this clonotype. The rearrangement links TRBV14 to TRBJ2-7; 7 positions match TRBD1. The CDR3 sequence is 14 residues long. V was clipped by 6 bases and J by 5 bases; unmatched bases: 10. CDR1 and CDR2 from the germline V gene are SGHDN and FVKESK. Here the CDR3 DNA reads TGTGCCAGCAGTCACACAGGGGCGAGGAACGAGCAGTACTTC. It codes for CASSHTGARNEQYF.

On this clonotype itself: At one end the junction does not follow the germline gene, possibly because of a read error. The chain is built from TRBV5-5 and TRBJ2-5; D gene unclear. CDR1 and CDR2 from the germline V gene are SGHKS and YYEKEE (reference sequence). CDR3 length equals 16 residues. CDR3 region: CACSLRYRFTGETQYF. The CDR3 bases are TGTGCCTGCAGCTTGAGGTATCGGTTTACTGGGGAGACCCAGTACTTC.

This clonotype was observed at least ten times. The chain combines TRBV12-3 or TRBV12-4 with TRBJ2-1; TRBD2 aligns across 15 bases. With V trimmed by 5 bases and J by 6 bases, 5 bases remained unmatched. This CDR3 spans 16 amino acids. For the CDR3, the DNA is TGTGCCAGCAGTCCCCGGACTAGCGGGGGGGCCAATGAGCAGTTCTTC. Translation gives CASSPRTSGGANEQFF.

This clonotype was picked up many times. The CDR3 is CASSIEVRDFNEQFF. Written as DNA, the CDR3 is TGTGCCAGTAGTATAGAGGTACGGGACTTCAATGAGCAGTTCTTC. The chain employs TRBV19 and TRBJ2-1; tentatively, D is TRBD2 (6 bases). This CDR3 contains 15 residues. V was trimmed by 0 bases and J by 6 bases, leaving 12 bases between them. The germline gives CDR1 LNHDA, CDR2 SQIVND (reference sequence). Full variable domain (remainder filled in from reference TRBV19 and TRBJ2-1): DGGITQSPKYLFRKEGQNVTLSCEQNLNHDAMYWYRQDPGQGLRLIYYSQIVNDFQKGDIAEGYSVSREKKESFPLTVTSAQKNPTAFYLCASSIEVRDFNEQFFGPGTRLTVL.